This T cell receptor beta chain was recorded in a study of T cell changes during pregnancy in multiple sclerosis. Profiling relied on immunoSEQ multiplex PCR, and the TCRdb table lists in-frame clones only, not all of them. The table shows over 10,000 clones, with about 91% occurring only once. This CDR3 spans 16 amino acids. Trimming removed 5 bases from V and 6 bases from J; junction bases left unmatched: 10. Germline CDR1 LNHNV, CDR2 YYDKDF (reference sequence). The origin of this receptor is a female donor in good health, enrolled as a control in a pregnancy study. The specimen comprised CD8+ T cells from peripheral blood mononuclear cells, sampled in the second trimester of pregnancy. The chain couples TRBV15 to TRBJ2-3, with 11 bases that match TRBD2. CDR3 sequence reads: CATSGGLAGGEDTQYF. The CDR3 DNA reads as TGTGCCACCAGCGGCGGGCTAGCGGGGGGTGAGGATACGCAGTATTTT.